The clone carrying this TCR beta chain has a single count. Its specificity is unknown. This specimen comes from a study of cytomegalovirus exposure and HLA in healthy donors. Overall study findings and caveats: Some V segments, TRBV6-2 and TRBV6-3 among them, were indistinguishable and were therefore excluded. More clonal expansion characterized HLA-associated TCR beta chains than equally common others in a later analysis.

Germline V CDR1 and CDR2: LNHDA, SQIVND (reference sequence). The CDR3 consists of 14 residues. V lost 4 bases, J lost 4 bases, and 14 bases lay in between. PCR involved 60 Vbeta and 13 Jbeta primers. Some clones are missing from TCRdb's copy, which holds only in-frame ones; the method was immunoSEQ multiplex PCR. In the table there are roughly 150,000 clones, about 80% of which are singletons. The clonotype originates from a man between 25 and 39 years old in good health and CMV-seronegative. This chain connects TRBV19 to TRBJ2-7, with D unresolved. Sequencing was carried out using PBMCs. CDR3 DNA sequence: TGTGCCAGTAGTACAACGGGTTCCGGGTACGAGCAGTACTTC. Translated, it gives CASSTTGSGYEQYF.